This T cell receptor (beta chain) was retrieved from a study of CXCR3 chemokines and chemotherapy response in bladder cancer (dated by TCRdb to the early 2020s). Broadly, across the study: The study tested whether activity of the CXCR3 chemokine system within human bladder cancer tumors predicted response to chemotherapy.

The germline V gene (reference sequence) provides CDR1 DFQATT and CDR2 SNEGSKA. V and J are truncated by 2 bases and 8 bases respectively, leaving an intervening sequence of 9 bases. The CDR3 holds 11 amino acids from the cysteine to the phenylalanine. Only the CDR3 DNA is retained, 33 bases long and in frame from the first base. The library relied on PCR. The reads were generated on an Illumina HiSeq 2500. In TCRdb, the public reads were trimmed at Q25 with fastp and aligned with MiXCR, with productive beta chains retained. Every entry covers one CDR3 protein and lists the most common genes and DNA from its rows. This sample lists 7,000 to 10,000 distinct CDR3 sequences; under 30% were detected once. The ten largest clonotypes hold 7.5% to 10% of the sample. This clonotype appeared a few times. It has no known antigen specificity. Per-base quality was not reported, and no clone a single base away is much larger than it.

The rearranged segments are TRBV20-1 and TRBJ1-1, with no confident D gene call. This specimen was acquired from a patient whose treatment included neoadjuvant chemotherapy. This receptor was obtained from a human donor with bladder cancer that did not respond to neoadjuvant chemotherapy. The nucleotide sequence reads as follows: TGCAGTGCTAGATATAACAGCGAAGCTTTCTTT. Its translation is CSARYNSEAFF.